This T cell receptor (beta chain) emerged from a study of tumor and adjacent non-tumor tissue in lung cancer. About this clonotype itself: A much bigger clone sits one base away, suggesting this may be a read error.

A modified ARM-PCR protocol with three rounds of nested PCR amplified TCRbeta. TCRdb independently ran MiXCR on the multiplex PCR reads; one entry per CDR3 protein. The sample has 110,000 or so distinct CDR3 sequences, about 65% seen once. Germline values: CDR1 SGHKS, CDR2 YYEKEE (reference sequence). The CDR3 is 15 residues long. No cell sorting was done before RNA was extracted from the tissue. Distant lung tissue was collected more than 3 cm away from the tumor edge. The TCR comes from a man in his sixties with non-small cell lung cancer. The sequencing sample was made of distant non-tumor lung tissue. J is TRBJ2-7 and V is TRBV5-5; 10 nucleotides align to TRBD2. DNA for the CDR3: TGTGTCAGCAGCATGGGACTAGCGCCTTCCTACGAGCAGTACTTC. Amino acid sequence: CVSSMGLAPSYEQYF.